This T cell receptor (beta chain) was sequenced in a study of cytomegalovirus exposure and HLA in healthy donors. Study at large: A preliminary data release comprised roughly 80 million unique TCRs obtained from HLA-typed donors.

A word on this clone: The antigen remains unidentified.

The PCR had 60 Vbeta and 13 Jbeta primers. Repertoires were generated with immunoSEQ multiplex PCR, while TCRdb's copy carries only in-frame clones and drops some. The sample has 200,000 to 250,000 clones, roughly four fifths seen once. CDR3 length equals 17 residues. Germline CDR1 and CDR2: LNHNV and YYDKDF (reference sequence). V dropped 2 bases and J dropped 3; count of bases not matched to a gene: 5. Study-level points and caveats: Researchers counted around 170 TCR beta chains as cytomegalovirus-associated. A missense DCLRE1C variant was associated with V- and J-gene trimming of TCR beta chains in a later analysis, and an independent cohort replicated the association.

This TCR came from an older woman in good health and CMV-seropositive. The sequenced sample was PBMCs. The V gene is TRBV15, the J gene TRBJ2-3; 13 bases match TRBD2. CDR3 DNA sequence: TGTGCCACCAGCAGACGGACTAGCGGGAGTAGGACAGATACGCAGTATTTT. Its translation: CATSRRTSGSRTDTQYF.